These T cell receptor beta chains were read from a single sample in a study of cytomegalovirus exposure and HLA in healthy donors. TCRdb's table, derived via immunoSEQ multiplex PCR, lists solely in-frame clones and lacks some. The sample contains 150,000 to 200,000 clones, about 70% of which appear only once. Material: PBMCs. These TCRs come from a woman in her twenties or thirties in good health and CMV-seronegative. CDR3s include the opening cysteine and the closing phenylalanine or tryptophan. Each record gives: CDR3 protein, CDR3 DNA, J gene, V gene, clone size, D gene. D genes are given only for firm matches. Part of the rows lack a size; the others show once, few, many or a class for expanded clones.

CASSQDGPGVYTGELFF	TGCGCCAGCAGCCAAGATGGTCCGGGGGTATACACCGGGGAGCTGTTTTTT	TRBJ2-2	TRBV4-1	NA	NA
CASSRTSEADTQYF	TGCGCCAGCAGCCGGACTAGCGAAGCAGATACGCAGTATTTT	TRBJ2-3	TRBV10-2	NA	TRBD2
CASSLGLAGMTYEQYF	TGTGCCAGCTCATTGGGCCTAGCGGGGATGACCTACGAGCAGTACTTC	TRBJ2-7	TRBV18	once	TRBD2
CRTTGNTEAFF	TGCAGAACGACAGGGAACACTGAAGCTTTCTTT	TRBJ1-1	TRBV20-1	NA	NA
CASSLDRGIYEQYF	TGTGCCAGCAGTCTCGACAGGGGGATCTACGAGCAGTACTTC	TRBJ2-7	TRBV6-6	NA	TRBD1
CASRPDPGQGYEQYF	TGTGCCAGCAGGCCCGACCCGGGACAGGGCTACGAGCAGTACTTC	TRBJ2-7	TRBV4-2	NA	TRBD1
CASSQEMTSGGRGTQYF	TGTGCCAGCAGCCAAGAAATGACTAGCGGGGGGCGCGGTACGCAGTATTTT	TRBJ2-3	TRBV4-2	NA	TRBD2
CASSSRGGVYGYTF	TGTGCCAGCAGCTCCCGTGGAGGGGTCTATGGCTACACCTTC	TRBJ1-2	TRBV7-9	few	NA
CASSSLVGLAGEQFF	TGTGCCAGCAGCTCTCTGGTGGGGCTAGCGGGAGAGCAGTTCTTC	TRBJ2-1	TRBV7-2	NA	TRBD2
CSARDLYGYTF	TGCAGTGCTAGAGACCTCTATGGCTACACCTTC	TRBJ1-2	TRBV20-1	NA	NA
CASRPRGLYNEQFF	TGCGCCAGCAGGCCTAGGGGGCTTTACAATGAGCAGTTCTTC	TRBJ2-1	TRBV5-1	NA	TRBD1
CASSPRQGSGNTIYF	TGCGCCAGCAGCCCGCGACAGGGTTCTGGAAACACCATATATTTT	TRBJ1-3	TRBV4-3	few	TRBD1
CASNGGYTDTQYF	TGTGCCAGCAACGGCGGTTACACAGATACGCAGTATTTT	TRBJ2-3	TRBV2	NA	NA
CASSYRGSLPYGYTF	TGTGCCAGCAGTTATAGGGGCAGCCTCCCGTATGGCTACACCTTC	TRBJ1-2	TRBV6-5	NA	NA
CAISADRYQPQHF	TGTGCCATCAGCGCCGACAGATATCAGCCCCAGCATTTT	TRBJ1-5	TRBV10-3	NA	NA
CASSLGQGREKLFF	TGCGCCAGCAGCTTGGGGCAGGGAAGAGAAAAACTGTTTTTT	TRBJ1-4	TRBV5-1	NA	NA
CASSIGPTGEQPQHF	TGTGCCAGTAGTATAGGGCCGACAGGGGAACAGCCCCAGCATTTT	TRBJ1-5	TRBV19	NA	TRBD1
CASSEPGRGAEAFF	TGTGCCAGCAGTGAGCCGGGGAGGGGGGCTGAAGCTTTCTTT	TRBJ1-1	TRBV6-1	NA	NA
CAWSVLAGGTYEQYF	TGTGCCTGGAGTGTACTAGCGGGAGGGACCTACGAGCAGTACTTC	TRBJ2-7	TRBV30	NA	TRBD2
CASSIQGLNSPLHF	TGTGCCAGCAGTATTCAGGGGTTGAATTCACCCCTCCACTTT	TRBJ1-6	TRBV6-1	NA	NA
CASSTGREAFF	TGTGCCAGTAGTACAGGGCGTGAAGCTTTCTTT	TRBJ1-1	TRBV19	NA	NA
CASSQESAIEAFF	TGTGCCAGCAGCCAAGAGTCCGCGATAGAAGCTTTCTTT	TRBJ1-1	TRBV4-2	few	NA